This entry lists 15 T cell receptor beta chains sequenced from one sample in a study of blood T cells in healthy people across ages. Alongside a J-beta primer mix, a sample-barcoded 5' primer served in a second PCR lasting roughly 7 to 12 cycles. One entry per CDR3 protein, called by TCRdb with MiXCR from the 5' RACE reads. The table shows some 1,000,000 distinct CDR3 sequences, with approximately 26% occurring only once. In addition, the sample was reused for a study of T cells of mothers and their children.

The sequenced sample consisted of blood. The receptors come from a girl aged 2-10 years in good health.

The chain combines TRBV11-1 with TRBJ1-1; tentatively, D is TRBD1 (5 bases). V was pared by 5 bases and J by 3 bases, with 16 bases between. The CDR3 consists of 15 residues. CDR1 is SGHAT, CDR2 FQDESV, per germline (reference sequence). The CDR3 nucleotides read TGTGCCAGCAGCCGAATCACCACAGGTTACACTGAAGCTTTCTTT. It specifies CASSRITTGYTEAFF.

V is TRBV12-3 or TRBV12-4 and J is TRBJ2-1; 13 positions agree with TRBD2. The CDR3 spans 16 residues. Trimming took 5 bases from V and 8 from J; bases not matched to a gene: 9. CDR3 sequence reads: CASSRNRGLAGDEQFF. The CDR3 DNA is TGTGCCAGCAGTCGTAATAGAGGACTAGCGGGAGATGAGCAGTTCTTC.

The gene calls are TRBV4-3 and TRBJ2-1, with D perhaps given as TRBD1 or TRBD2 (5 bases each). The better agreement between TRBJ2-5 and the DNA end casts doubt on the J call. The CDR3 length is 16 residues. The germline V gene encodes CDR1 LGHNA and CDR2 YSLEER. CDR3 loop: CASSQDRQGREETQYF. CDR3 in DNA: TGCGCCAGCAGCCAAGATCGGCAGGGAAGGGAGGAGACCCAGTACTTC.

The rearrangement uses TRBV7-2 and TRBJ2-5; D perhaps matches TRBD1 (5 bases). Trimming pared 1 base from V and 6 bases from J, leaving 15 bases between. The CDR3 is made up of 15 amino acids. CDR1 and CDR2 from the germline V gene are SGHTA and FQGNSA. The CDR3 coding sequence is TGTGCCAGCAGCTTAGGCCCCAGGGTCGTACAGACCCAGTACTTC. Translation: CASSLGPRVVQTQYF.

The sample holds a few counts of this clonotype. The chain uses TRBV2 and TRBJ2-5; 8 bases line up with TRBD2. The last part of the DNA fits TRBJ2-1 better; the J call may be wrong. Germline loops: CDR1 SNHLY, CDR2 FYNNEI. This CDR3 is 13 amino acids long. The CDR3 nucleotides read TGTGCCAGCAGAGATGGGACTAGTTATGAGCAGTTCTTC. Encoded protein: CASRDGTSYEQFF.

This clonotype appeared many times. The chain recombines TRBV28 with TRBJ2-1; 7 bases are shared with TRBD1. With the DNA end fitting TRBJ2-7 better, the J assignment may be wrong. Germline values: CDR1 MDHEN, CDR2 SYDVKM. The CDR3 is made up of 11 amino acids. This chain's CDR3 is CGTGTVYEQYF. CDR3 DNA sequence: TGTGGAACCGGGACAGTCTACGAGCAGTACTTC.

CDR3 sequence (DNA): TGTGCCAGCAGCCTGGACATAATGAGCTACACCTTC. Its protein product is CASSLDIMSYTF. V usage is TRBV7-2 and J usage is TRBJ1-2, with D tentatively TRBD1 (5 bases). Trimming cost V 5 bases and J 9 bases, with 13 bases left between them. Germline V gene sequence: CDR1 SGHTA, CDR2 FQGNSA. This CDR3 comprises 12 residues.

The rearrangement uses TRBV2 and TRBJ2-1; 11 bases fit TRBD2. CDR1 is SNHLY, CDR2 FYNNEI, per germline. With V trimmed by 3 bases and J by 8 bases, 9 bases remained unmatched. The CDR3 covers 16 residues. CDR3 in DNA: TGTGCCAGCAGTGACGCGGGTAGCGGGAGGGCCGATGAGCAGTTCTTC. It is translated as CASSDAGSGRADEQFF.

J is TRBJ2-5 and V is TRBV20-1, with 7 bases fitting TRBD2. TRBJ2-7 matches the DNA end more closely, so the J call is doubtful. CDR3 size: 15 residues. Germline assignment: CDR1 DFQATT and CDR2 SNEGSKA (reference sequence). The chain's CDR3 is CSALPSAGSRYEQYF. The CDR3 DNA reads TGCAGTGCTCTACCCTCAGCGGGATCACGCTACGAGCAGTACTTC.

The chain couples TRBV6-2 or TRBV6-3 to TRBJ1-4; 8 positions match TRBD1. The CDR3 runs 15 residues. CDR1 and CDR2 from the germline V gene are MNHEY and SVGEGT. V lost 7 bases and J lost 5; bases outside the gene matches: 9. The CDR3 region has the DNA TGTGCCAGCAACCTCGGGACAGGTGCGAATGAAAAACTGTTTTTT. Translating gives CASNLGTGANEKLFF.

The CDR3 nucleotides are TGTGCCAGCAGTGAAGAGGGGTCATCCCTCTATGGCTACACCTTC. It encodes CASSEEGSSLYGYTF. J is TRBJ1-2 and V is TRBV6-1; possibly TRBD1 for D (5 bases). This CDR3 spans 15 amino acids. CDR1 is MNHNS and CDR2 is SASEGT in the germline V gene. V dropped 1 base and J dropped 4 bases, with 13 bases sitting between them.

This clonotype has a handful of counts. The V call is TRBV6-2 or TRBV6-3, the J call TRBJ2-7, with 8 positions matching TRBD2. Looked up from germline, CDR1 is MNHEY and CDR2 is SVGEGT. The junction had 12 bases not matched to a gene; V was cut back by 7 bases and J by 7 bases. CDR3 length: 14 amino acids. In nucleotides, the CDR3 is TGTGCCAGCACCTCGGGGGGGCCAGCAAGAGAGCAGTACTTC. Translated: CASTSGGPAREQYF.

Only a few counts were recorded for this clonotype. The chain is built from TRBV6-5 and TRBJ2-7; no clear D. The V gene's germline CDR1 is MNHEY and CDR2 SVGAGI. This CDR3 is 15 amino acids long. Trimming took 8 bases from V and 3 from J, leaving 20 bases between them. The CDR3 nucleotides are TGTGCCAGCTCCACGGACCAGGCAACTATCTACGAGCAGTACTTC. Translated, it gives CASSTDQATIYEQYF.

The chain combines TRBV20-1 with TRBJ2-3; TRBD2 agrees at 12 bases. The CDR3 runs 14 residues. In germline, CDR1 is DFQATT, CDR2 SNEGSKA (reference sequence). Unmatched junction bases numbered 3, after V lost 4 bases and J lost 4 bases. This CDR3 reads CSATSGRASDTQYF. The CDR3 DNA reads as TGCAGTGCTACTAGCGGGAGGGCCTCAGATACGCAGTATTTT.

The chain joins TRBV20-1 to TRBJ2-2, with no clear D. V lost 0 bases, J lost 1 base, and 12 bases lay in between. This CDR3 has 16 residues. Looked up from germline, CDR1 is DFQATT and CDR2 is SNEGSKA (reference sequence). CDR3: CSARDPRAVNTGELFF. The CDR3 coding sequence is TGCAGTGCTAGAGATCCTAGGGCCGTGAACACCGGGGAGCTGTTTTTT.